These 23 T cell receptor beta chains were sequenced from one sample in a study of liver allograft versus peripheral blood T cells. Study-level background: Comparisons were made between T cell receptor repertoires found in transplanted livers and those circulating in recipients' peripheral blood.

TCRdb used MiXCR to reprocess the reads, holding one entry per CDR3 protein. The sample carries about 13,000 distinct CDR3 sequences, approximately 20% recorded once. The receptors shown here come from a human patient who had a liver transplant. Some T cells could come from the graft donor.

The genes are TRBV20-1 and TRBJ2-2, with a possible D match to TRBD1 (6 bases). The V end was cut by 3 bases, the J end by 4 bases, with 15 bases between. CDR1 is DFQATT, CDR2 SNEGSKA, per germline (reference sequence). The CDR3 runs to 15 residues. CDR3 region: CSARENNRATGELFF. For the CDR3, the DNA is TGCAGTGCTAGGGAAAACAACAGGGCCACCGGGGAGCTGTTTTTT.

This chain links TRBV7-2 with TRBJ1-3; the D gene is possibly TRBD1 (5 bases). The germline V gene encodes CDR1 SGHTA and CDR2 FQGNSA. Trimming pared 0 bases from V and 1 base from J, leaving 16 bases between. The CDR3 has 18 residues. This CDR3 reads CASSLAASWGSSGNTIYF. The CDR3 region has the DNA TGTGCCAGCAGCTTAGCGGCGAGTTGGGGGTCTTCTGGAAACACCATATATTTT.

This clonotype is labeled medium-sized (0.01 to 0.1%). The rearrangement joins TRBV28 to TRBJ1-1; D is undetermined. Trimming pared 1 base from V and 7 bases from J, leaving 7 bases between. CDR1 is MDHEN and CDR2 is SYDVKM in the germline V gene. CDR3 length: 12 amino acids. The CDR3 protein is CASSLFTDEAFF. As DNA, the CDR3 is TGTGCCAGCAGTTTATTTACAGATGAAGCTTTCTTT.

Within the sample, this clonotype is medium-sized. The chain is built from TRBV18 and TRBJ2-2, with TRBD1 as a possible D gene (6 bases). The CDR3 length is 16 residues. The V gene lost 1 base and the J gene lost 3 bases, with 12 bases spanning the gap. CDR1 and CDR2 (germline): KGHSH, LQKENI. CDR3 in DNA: TGTGCCAGCTCACCACAAGTGGCAGGGGACACCGGGGAGCTGTTTTTT. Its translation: CASSPQVAGDTGELFF.

The CDR3 coding sequence is TGTGCCAGCAGCTTAAATGATATCGCAACTAATGAAAAACTGTTTTTT. This translates into CASSLNDIATNEKLFF. V usage is TRBV7-9 and J usage is TRBJ1-4; D uncertain. Trimming took off 2 bases at V and 0 bases at J, with 10 bases between the two ends. This CDR3 region has 16 residues. The germline V gene encodes CDR1 SEHNR and CDR2 FQNEAQ (reference sequence).

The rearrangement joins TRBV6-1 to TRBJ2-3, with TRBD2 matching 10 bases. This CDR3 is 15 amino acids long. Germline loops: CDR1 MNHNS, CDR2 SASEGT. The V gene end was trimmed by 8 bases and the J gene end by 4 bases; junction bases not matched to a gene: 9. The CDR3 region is CASEPGSGRADTQYF. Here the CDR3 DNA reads TGTGCCAGCGAGCCCGGGAGCGGGAGGGCAGATACGCAGTATTTT.

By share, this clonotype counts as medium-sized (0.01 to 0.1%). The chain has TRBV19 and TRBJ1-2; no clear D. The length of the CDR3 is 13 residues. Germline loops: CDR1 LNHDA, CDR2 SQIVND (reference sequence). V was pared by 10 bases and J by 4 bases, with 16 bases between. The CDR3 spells CATAEHRSYGYTF. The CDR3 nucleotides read TGTGCCACCGCCGAACATAGAAGCTATGGCTACACCTTC.

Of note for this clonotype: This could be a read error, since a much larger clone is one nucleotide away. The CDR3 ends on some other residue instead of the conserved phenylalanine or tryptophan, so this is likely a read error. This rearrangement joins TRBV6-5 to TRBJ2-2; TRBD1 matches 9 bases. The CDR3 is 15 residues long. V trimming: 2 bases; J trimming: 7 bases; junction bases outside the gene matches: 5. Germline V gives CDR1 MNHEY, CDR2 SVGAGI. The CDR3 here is CASSYGQGLIGELFS. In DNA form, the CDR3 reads TGTGCCAGCAGTTACGGACAGGGGCTCATCGGGGAGCTGTTTTCT.

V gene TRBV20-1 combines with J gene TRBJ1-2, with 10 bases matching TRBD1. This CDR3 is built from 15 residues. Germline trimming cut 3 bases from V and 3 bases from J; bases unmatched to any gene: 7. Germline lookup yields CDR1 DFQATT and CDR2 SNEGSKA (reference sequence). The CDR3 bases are TGCAGTGCTAGGAGCGACAGGGGGCGAGACTATGGCTACACCTTC. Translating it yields CSARSDRGRDYGYTF.

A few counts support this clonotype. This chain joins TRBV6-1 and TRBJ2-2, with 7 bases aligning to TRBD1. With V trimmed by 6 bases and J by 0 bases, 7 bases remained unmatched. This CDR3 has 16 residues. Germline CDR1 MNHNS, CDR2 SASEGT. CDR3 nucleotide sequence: TGTGCCAGCAGGATACAGGGGATCTCGAACACCGGGGAGCTGTTTTTT. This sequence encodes CASRIQGISNTGELFF.

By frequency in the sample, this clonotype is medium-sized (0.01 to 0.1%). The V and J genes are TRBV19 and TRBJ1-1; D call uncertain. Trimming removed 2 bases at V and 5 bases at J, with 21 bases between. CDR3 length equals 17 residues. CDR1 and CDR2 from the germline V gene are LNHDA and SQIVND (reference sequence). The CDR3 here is CASSIPPVFRRWTEAFF. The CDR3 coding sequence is TGTGCCAGTAGTATACCCCCCGTGTTTCGTCGGTGGACTGAAGCTTTCTTT.

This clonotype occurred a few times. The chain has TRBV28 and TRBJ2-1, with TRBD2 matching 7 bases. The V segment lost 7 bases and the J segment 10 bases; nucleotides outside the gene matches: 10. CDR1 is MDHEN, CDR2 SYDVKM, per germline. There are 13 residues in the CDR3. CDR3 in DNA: TGTGCCAGCATTTCCGCGGGAGTAGGGGAGCAGTTCTTC. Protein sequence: CASISAGVGEQFF.

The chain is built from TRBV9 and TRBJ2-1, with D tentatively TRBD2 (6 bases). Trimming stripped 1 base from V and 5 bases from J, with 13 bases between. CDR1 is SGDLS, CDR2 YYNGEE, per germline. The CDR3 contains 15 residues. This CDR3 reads CASSVSLAVHNEQFF. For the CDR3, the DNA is TGTGCCAGCAGCGTAAGTTTAGCGGTCCACAATGAGCAGTTCTTC.

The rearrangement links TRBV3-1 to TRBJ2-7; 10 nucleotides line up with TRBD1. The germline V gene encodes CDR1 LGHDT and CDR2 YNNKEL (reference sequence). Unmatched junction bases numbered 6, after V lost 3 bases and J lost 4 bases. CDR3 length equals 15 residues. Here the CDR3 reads CASSQTGTGAYEQYF. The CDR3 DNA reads TGTGCCAGCAGCCAGACGGGGACAGGGGCGTACGAGCAGTACTTC.

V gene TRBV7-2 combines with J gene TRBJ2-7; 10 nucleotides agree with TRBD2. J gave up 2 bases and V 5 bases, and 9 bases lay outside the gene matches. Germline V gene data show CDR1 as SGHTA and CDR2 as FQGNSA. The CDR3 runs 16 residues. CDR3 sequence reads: CASSTSPSGGPYEQYF. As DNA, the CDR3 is TGTGCCAGCAGCACTAGCCCTAGCGGGGGACCCTACGAGCAGTACTTC.

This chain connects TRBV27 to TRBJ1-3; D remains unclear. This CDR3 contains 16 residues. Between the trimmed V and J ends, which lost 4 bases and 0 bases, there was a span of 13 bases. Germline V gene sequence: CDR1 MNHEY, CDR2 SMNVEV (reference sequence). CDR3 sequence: CASSSAGLSSGNTIYF. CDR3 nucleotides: TGTGCCAGCAGTTCGGCAGGTTTGAGCTCTGGAAACACCATATATTTT.

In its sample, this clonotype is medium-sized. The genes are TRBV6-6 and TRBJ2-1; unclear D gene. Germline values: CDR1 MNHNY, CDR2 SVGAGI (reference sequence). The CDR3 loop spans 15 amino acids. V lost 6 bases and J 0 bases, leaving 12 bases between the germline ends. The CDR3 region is CASRNGQSSYNEQFF. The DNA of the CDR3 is TGTGCCAGCAGAAACGGGCAGAGCTCCTACAATGAGCAGTTCTTC.

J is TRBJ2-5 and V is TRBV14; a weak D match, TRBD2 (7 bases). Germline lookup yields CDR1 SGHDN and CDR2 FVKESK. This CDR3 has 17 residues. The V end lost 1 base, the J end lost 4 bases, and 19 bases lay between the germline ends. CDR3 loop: CASSQVKVGGGRETQYF. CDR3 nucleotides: TGTGCCAGCAGCCAAGTAAAAGTAGGGGGGGGAAGAGAGACCCAGTACTTC.

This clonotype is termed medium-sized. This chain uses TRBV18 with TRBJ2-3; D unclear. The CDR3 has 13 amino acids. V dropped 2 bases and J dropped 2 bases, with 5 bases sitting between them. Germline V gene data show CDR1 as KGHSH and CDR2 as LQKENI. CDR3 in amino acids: CASSPVPTDTQYF. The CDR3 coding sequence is TGTGCCAGCTCACCAGTCCCCACAGATACGCAGTATTTT.

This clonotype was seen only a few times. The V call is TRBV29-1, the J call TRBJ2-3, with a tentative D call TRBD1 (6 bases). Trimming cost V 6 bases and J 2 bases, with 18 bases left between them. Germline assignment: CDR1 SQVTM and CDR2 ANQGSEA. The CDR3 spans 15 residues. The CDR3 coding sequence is TGCAGCGTCCAGGACAGAATTCGGGTCACAGATACGCAGTATTTT. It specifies CSVQDRIRVTDTQYF.

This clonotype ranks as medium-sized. Here the CDR3 reads CASSPTGAYNEQFF. The CDR3 bases are TGTGCCAGCAGTCCAACAGGGGCCTACAATGAGCAGTTCTTC. This rearrangement joins TRBV6-1 to TRBJ2-1, with 7 bases fitting TRBD1. V lost 5 bases and J lost 2; bases outside the gene matches: 3. CDR3 length: 14 residues. The germline gives CDR1 MNHNS, CDR2 SASEGT.

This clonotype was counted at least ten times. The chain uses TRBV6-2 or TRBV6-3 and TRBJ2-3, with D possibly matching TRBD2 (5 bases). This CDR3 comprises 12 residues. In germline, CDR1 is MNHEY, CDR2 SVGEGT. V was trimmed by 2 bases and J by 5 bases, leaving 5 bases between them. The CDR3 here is CASSYEGDTQYF. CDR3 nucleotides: TGTGCCAGCAGTTACGAGGGAGATACGCAGTATTTT.

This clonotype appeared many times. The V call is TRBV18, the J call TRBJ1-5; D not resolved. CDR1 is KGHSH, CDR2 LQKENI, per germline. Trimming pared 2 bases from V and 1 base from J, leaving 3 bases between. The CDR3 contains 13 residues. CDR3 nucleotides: TGTGCCAGCTCACCATACAGCAATCAGCCCCAGCATTTT. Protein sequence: CASSPYSNQPQHF.